This T cell receptor (beta chain) comes out of a study of cytomegalovirus exposure and HLA in healthy donors. Whole-study findings and limits: In a later analysis, compared with equally common non-associated chains, HLA-associated beta chains were more expanded. Researchers reported that three CMV-associated chains were confirmed in vitro as CMV antigen-specific.

The CDR3 has 15 amino acids. Germline loops: CDR1 MNHEY, CDR2 SMNVEV (reference sequence). J lost 3 bases, V lost 8 bases, and 12 bases had no gene match. The PCR ran on 60 Vbeta and 13 Jbeta primers. Sequenced by immunoSEQ multiplex PCR; TCRdb stores in-frame clones only, minus some. The table records under 200,000 clones, 70% to 85% of them present only once. This clone has only a few counts. Its antigen is still unknown. This rearrangement joins TRBV27 to TRBJ2-5, with 7 bases that match TRBD2. The receptor's source is a man aged 35-49 years in good health and CMV-seronegative. The sequencing input was PBMCs. CDR3 in DNA: TGTGCCAGCCACAGAAGTGGCGGGGGTAAAGAGACCCAGTACTTC. It yields the protein CASHRSGGGKETQYF.